At least ten counts were recorded for the clone carrying this T cell receptor beta chain. Its antigen is unknown. A read error may produce the germline difference seen at one junction end. This sample is part of a study of T cells in Graves' hyperthyroidism and ophthalmopathy. Regarding the study as a whole: The majority of expanded thyroid clonotypes above 0.001 also appeared in blood. The authors' 13 V-J model separated ophthalmopathy from stable hyperthyroidism. Model predictions of ophthalmopathy came a median about 6.3 months before onset.

RNA transcripts gave rise to amplified TCR beta CDR3 regions. The study used the HTBI primer set for a first-round RT-PCR of the TCR CDR3. TCRdb reanalysed the multiplex PCR reads using MiXCR and keeps one entry per CDR3 protein. The sample carries about 610,000 distinct CDR3 sequences, around 42% recorded once. Germline-derived CDR1 and CDR2 are MGHRA and YSYEKL. CDR3 length equals 15 residues. Diagnoses used clinical symptoms, serum thyroxine and TRAb, thyroid ultrasound and orbital computed tomography. Sequencing input: peripheral blood or thyroid tissue (not recorded which). The TCR was taken from a woman between 18 and 30 years old with Graves' hyperthyroidism. The chain carries TRBV4-1 and TRBJ2-5; D is possibly TRBD1 or TRBD2 (5 bases each). CDR3 sequence reads: CASSQEGRRGETQYF. CDR3 sequence (DNA): TGTGCCAGCAGCCAAGAGGGGCGTCGGGGAGAGACCCAGTACTTC.